This paragraph covers one TCR beta chain sequence. Repertoires were generated with immunoSEQ multiplex PCR, while TCRdb's copy carries only in-frame clones and drops some. Of about 250,000 clones listed, around 90% are singletons. This specimen comes from a study of blood T cell repertoires in COVID-19. CDR1 is SGHVS and CDR2 is FNYEAQ in the germline V gene. Trimming took off 0 bases at V and 3 bases at J, with 11 bases between the two ends. The CDR3 is made up of 15 amino acids. This chain uses TRBV7-6 with TRBJ1-1; perhaps TRBD1 as D (6 bases). This sequence originates from a woman aged 60-70 years with COVID-19, enrolled during active disease. Sequencing was done on a sample of peripheral blood. For the CDR3, the DNA is TGTGCCAGCAGCTTAGCACTACAGGGTTACACTGAAGCTTTCTTT. Translated, it gives CASSLALQGYTEAFF.